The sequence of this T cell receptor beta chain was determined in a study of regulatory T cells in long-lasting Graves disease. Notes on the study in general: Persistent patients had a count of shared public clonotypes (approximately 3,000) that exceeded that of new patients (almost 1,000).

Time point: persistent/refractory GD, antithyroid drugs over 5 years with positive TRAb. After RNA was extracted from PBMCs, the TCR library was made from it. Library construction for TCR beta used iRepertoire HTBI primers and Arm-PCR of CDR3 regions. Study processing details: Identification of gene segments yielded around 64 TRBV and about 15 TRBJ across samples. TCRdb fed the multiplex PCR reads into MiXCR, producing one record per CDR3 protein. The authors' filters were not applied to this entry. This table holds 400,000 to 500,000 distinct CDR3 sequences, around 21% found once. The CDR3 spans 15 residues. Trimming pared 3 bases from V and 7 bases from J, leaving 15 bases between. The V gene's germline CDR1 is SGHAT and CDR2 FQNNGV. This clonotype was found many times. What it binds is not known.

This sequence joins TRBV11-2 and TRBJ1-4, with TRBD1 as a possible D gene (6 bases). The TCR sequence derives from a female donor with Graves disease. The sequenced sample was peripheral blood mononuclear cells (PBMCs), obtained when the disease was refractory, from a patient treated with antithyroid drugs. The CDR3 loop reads CASSFTGNQAEKLFF. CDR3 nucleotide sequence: TGTGCCAGCAGCTTCACAGGGAATCAAGCTGAAAAACTGTTTTTT.